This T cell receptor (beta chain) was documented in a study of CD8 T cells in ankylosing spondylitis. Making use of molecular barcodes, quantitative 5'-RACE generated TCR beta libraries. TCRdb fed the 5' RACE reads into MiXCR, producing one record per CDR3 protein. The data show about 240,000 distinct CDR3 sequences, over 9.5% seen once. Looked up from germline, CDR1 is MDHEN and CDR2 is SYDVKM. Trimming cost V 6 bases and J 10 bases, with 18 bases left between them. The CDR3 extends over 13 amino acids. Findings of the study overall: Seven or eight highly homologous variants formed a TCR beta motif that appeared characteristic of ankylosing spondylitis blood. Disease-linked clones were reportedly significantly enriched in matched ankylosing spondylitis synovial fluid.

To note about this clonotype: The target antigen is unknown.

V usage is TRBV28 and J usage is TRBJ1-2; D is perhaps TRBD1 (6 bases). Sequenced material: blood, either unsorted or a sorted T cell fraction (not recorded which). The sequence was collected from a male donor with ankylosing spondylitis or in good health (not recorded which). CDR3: CASRQGGCRDYTF. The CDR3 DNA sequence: TGTGCCAGCAGACAAGGGGGGTGCAGGGACTACACCTTC.